This entry lists 11 T cell receptor beta chains sequenced from one sample in a study of blood T cell repertoires in COVID-19. Profiled with immunoSEQ multiplex PCR; TCRdb holds only in-frame clones, not every one. This table has under 200,000 clones, roughly 88% appearing once. The specimen was peripheral blood. The source of these receptors is a man aged 18-30 years with COVID-19, enrolled during active disease.

The chain is built from TRBV5-6 and TRBJ2-7; no clear D. The V and J ends lost 1 base and 2 bases respectively, with 7 bases between them. The CDR3 spans 13 residues. Germline CDR1 is SGHDT and CDR2 is YYEEEE. In DNA form, the CDR3 reads TGTGCCAGCAGCTTGAACTCTGCCTACGAGCAGTACTTC. This gives the protein CASSLNSAYEQYF. The complete variable domain, with remaining parts taken from reference TRBV5-6 and TRBJ2-7, reads DAGVTQSPTHLIKTRGQQVTLRCSPKSGHDTVSWYQQALGQGPQFIFQYYEEEERQRGNFPDRFSGHQFPNYSSELNVNALLLGDSALYLCASSLNSAYEQYFGPGTRLTVT.

This clone was recorded a few times. The V call is TRBV10-3, the J call TRBJ2-1; perhaps TRBD2 as D (5 bases). V was clipped by 6 bases and J by 0 bases, with 12 bases between them. Germline assignment: CDR1 ENHRY and CDR2 SYGVKD. The CDR3 runs to 15 residues. The CDR3 sequence is CAISEAASSYNEQFF. The CDR3 DNA is TGTGCCATCAGCGAAGCGGCTAGCTCCTACAATGAGCAGTTCTTC.

The CDR3 here is CASSMTGNRYEQYF. DNA of the CDR3: TGTGCCAGCAGTATGACAGGGAATAGGTACGAGCAGTACTTC. V is TRBV2 and J is TRBJ2-7; 7 bases agree with TRBD1. The germline V gene has CDR1 SNHLY and CDR2 FYNNEI. The J segment lost 4 bases and the V segment lost 5 bases, leaving 8 bases of the junction unmatched. The CDR3 is 14 residues long.

This chain joins TRBV7-2 and TRBJ2-3, with TRBD2 identical over 10 bases. CDR3 length: 15 residues. With V trimmed by 1 base and J by 6 bases, 4 bases remained unmatched. Germline values: CDR1 SGHTA, CDR2 FQGNSA. Here the CDR3 DNA reads TGTGCCAGCAGCTTAGTTTCAGCGGGGGGGGATACGCAGTATTTT. Its protein is CASSLVSAGGDTQYF.

This rearrangement joins TRBV6-5 to TRBJ2-2; 7 bases match TRBD2. The CDR3 totals 14 residues. Germline CDR1 and CDR2: MNHEY and SVGAGI. J gave up 7 bases and V 4 bases, and 6 bases lay outside the gene matches. CDR3 in DNA: TGTGCCAGCAGTTCAGGACTAGAAATCGGGGAGCTGTTTTTT. Translating gives CASSSGLEIGELFF.

The V and J genes are TRBV30 and TRBJ1-1; a weak D match, TRBD1 (6 bases). The CDR3 extends over 12 amino acids. Germline loops: CDR1 GTSNPN, CDR2 SVGIG (reference sequence). Trimming left V 0 bases short and J 7 bases short, with 9 bases between. The CDR3 reads CAWSVSGVEAFF. The CDR3 bases are TGTGCCTGGAGTGTATCAGGGGTTGAAGCTTTCTTT.

This chain connects TRBV29-1 to TRBJ2-7; tentatively, D is TRBD1 (6 bases). Trimming stripped 1 base from V and 3 bases from J, with 13 bases between. The CDR3 runs 14 residues. The germline V gene has CDR1 SQVTM and CDR2 ANQGSEA. The CDR3 DNA reads TGCAGCGTTGAAGGCAGGGGCACGGGCTACGAGCAGTACTTC. It yields the protein CSVEGRGTGYEQYF.

A remark on this clone: The junction and the germline gene differ at one end; a read error may be behind it. The chain recombines TRBV30 with TRBJ2-2; TRBD2 matches at 8 bases. Germline assignment: CDR1 GTSNPN and CDR2 SVGIG (reference sequence). This CDR3 has 14 residues. For the CDR3, the DNA is TGTGCGTGGAGCCCTAGCGGGTGGGGCGGGGAGCTGTTTTTT. Protein sequence: CAWSPSGWGGELFF.

This clone was recorded a few times. The V call is TRBV28, the J call TRBJ1-2; 7 positions match TRBD1. CDR3 length: 14 residues. Germline loops: CDR1 MDHEN, CDR2 SYDVKM. Unmatched junction bases numbered 11, after V lost 5 bases and J lost 8 bases. The CDR3 sequence is CASSLRRRGSGYTF. In DNA form, the CDR3 reads TGTGCCAGCAGTCTCCGTCGCAGGGGGTCCGGCTACACCTTC.

The chain employs TRBV7-2 and TRBJ1-1; D uncertain. Germline V lookup: CDR1 SGHTA, CDR2 FQGNSA. V dropped 0 bases and J dropped 4 bases, with 6 bases sitting between them. This CDR3 is 13 amino acids long. CDR3 region: CASSLAEATEAFF. CDR3 bases: TGTGCCAGCAGCTTAGCTGAGGCCACTGAAGCTTTCTTT.

The CDR3 DNA sequence: TGTGCCAGCAGCCCGGGACTAGCGGGCGAGCAGTACTTC. Translating gives CASSPGLAGEQYF. V gene TRBV5-6 combines with J gene TRBJ2-7; 12 nucleotides match TRBD2. The trim removed 4 bases at V and 6 bases at J, leaving 2 bases unmatched. The CDR3 is 13 residues long. Germline CDR1 reads SGHDT; CDR2 reads YYEEEE.